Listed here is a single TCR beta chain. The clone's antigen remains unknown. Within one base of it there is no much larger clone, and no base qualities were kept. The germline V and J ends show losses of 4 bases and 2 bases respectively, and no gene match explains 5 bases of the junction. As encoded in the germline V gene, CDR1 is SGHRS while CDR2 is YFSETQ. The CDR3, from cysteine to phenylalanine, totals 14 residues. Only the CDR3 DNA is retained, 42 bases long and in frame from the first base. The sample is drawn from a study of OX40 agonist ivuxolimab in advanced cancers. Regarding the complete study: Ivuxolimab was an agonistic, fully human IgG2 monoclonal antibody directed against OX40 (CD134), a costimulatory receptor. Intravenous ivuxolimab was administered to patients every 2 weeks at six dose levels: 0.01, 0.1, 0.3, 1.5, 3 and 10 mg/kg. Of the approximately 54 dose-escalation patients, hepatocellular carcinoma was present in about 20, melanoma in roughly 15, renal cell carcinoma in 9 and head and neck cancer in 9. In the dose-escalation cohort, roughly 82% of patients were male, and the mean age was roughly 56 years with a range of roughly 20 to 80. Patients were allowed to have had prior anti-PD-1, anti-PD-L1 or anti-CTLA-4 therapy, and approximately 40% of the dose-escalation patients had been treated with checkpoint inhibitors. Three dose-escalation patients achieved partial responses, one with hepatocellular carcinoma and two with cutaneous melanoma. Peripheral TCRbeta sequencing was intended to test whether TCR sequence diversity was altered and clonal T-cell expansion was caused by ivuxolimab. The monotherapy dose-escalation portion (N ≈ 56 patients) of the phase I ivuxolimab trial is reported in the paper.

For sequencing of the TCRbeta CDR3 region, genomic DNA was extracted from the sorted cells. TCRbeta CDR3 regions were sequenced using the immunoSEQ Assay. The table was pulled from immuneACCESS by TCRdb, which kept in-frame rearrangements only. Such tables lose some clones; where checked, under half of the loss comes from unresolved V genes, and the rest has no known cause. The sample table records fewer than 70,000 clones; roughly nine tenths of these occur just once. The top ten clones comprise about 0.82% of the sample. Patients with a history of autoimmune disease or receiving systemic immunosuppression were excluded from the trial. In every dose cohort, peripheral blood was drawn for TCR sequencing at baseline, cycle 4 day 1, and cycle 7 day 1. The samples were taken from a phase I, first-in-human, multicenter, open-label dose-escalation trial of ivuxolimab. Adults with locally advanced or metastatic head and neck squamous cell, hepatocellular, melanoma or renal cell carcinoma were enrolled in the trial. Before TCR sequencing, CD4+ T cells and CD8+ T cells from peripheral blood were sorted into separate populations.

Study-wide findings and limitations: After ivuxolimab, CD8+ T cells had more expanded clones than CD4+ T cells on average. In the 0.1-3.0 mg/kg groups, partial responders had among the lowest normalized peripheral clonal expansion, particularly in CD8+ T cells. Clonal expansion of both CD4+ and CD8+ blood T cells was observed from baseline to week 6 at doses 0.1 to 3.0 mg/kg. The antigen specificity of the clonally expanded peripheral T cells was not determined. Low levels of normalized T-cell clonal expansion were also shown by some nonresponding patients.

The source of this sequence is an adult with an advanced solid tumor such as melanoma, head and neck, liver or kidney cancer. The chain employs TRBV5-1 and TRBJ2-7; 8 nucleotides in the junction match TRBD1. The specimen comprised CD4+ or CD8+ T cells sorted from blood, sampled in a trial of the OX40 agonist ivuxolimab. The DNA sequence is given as TGCGCCAGCAGCCACAGGGGGTCCCCCTACGAGCAGTACTTC. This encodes CASSHRGSPYEQYF.